This T cell receptor beta chain was retrieved from a study of cytomegalovirus exposure and HLA in healthy donors. From germline, CDR1 is KGHSH and CDR2 LQKENI. V lost 7 bases to trimming and J lost 7 bases; unmatched junction nucleotides: 9. The CDR3 has 13 amino acids. The study ran its PCR with 60 Vbeta and 13 Jbeta primers. The repertoire was sequenced with immunoSEQ multiplex PCR; TCRdb's copy has only in-frame clones and lacks some. The profile shows more than 90,000 clones, more than 65% of them singletons. This receptor was identified in a human donor in good health. The sequenced material came from PBMCs. V and J are TRBV18 and TRBJ1-2; 7 bases line up with TRBD1. The CDR3 nucleotides are TGTGCCAGCTTTGGTTACAGGGGACGTGGCTACACCTTC. Translated: CASFGYRGRGYTF. Full variable domain (missing parts from reference TRBV18 and TRBJ1-2): NAGVMQNPRHLVRRRGQEARLRCSPMKGHSHVYWYRQLPEEGLKFMVYLQKENIIDESGMPKERFSAEFPKEGPSILRIQQVVRGDSAAYFCASFGYRGRGYTFGSGTRLTVV.